This T cell receptor beta chain was recorded in a study of T cells in Graves' hyperthyroidism and ophthalmopathy. This clonotype showed up many times. Patients were aged 18 to 65, had disease duration under 2 months, and had newly diagnosed hyperthyroidism. The CDR3 is 13 amino acids. The V end was cut by 6 bases, the J end by 4 bases, with 15 bases between. Looked up from germline, CDR1 is DFQATT and CDR2 is SNEGSKA (reference sequence). RNA transcripts provided the source from which TCR beta CDR3 regions were amplified. The TCR CDR3 first-round RT-PCR relied on the HTBI primer set. TCRdb reprocessed the multiplex PCR reads via MiXCR and lists one record per CDR3 protein. The sample shows around 350,000 distinct CDR3 sequences, about a fifth of them seen only once.

The receptor comes from a woman aged 18-29 years with Graves' hyperthyroidism. The chain carries TRBV20-1 and TRBJ1-2; D is perhaps TRBD1 (6 bases). What was sequenced was blood. The CDR3 spells CSASDGGVYGYTF. CDR3 coding DNA: TGCAGTGCCTCAGATGGGGGCGTCTATGGCTACACCTTC.